The next 18 T cell receptor beta chains were all read from a single sample in a study of blood T cell repertoires in COVID-19 (dated by TCRdb to the early 2020s). Libraries came from the immunoSEQ multiplex PCR assay. This is the immuneACCESS table as TCRdb keeps it, with only in-frame sequences that have V and J called. A part of the clones is gone; compared with another copy, unresolved V genes explain less than half, and the rest is unexplained. Across this sample there are 130,000 to 150,000 clones, with around 84% seen only once. The biggest ten clones account for roughly 34% of the sample. The sequencing sample was made of peripheral blood. The receptor set was obtained from a human donor in a cohort sampled during active COVID-19.

The chain couples TRBV5-6 to TRBJ2-1; TRBD1 matches 9 bases. The germline V gene has CDR1 SGHDT and CDR2 YYEEEE. V dropped 3 bases and J dropped 2; count of bases not matched to a gene: 3. CDR3 length: 15 residues. The CDR3 reads CASSSGTGTYNEQFF. CDR3 sequence (DNA): TGTGCCAGCAGCTCCGGGACAGGGACCTACAATGAGCAGTTCTTC.

The V gene is TRBV5-4, the J gene TRBJ1-3, with D possibly being TRBD1 (5 bases). The germline V gene encodes CDR1 SGHNT and CDR2 YYREEE (reference sequence). Trimming removed 4 bases from V and 4 bases from J, with 12 bases in between. The CDR3 is made up of 14 amino acids. CDR3 nucleotides: TGTGCCAGCAGCAGCCGGGACTCAGGAAACACCATATATTTT. Amino acid sequence: CASSSRDSGNTIYF.

The genes are TRBV7-9 and TRBJ1-6, with D perhaps matching TRBD1 (5 bases). Germline values: CDR1 SEHNR, CDR2 FQNEAQ (reference sequence). V was cut by 4 bases and J by 10 bases, with 20 bases left in between. The CDR3 covers 16 residues. For the CDR3, the DNA is TGTGCCAGCAGCTCCCGCGCGGGGCGATTCGTCTCACCCCTCCACTTT. It translates to CASSSRAGRFVSPLHF.

The V and J genes are TRBV11-2 and TRBJ1-4, with D perhaps TRBD1 (5 bases). The length of the CDR3 is 15 residues. Trimming took off 4 bases at V and 8 bases at J, with 17 bases between the two ends. Germline lookup yields CDR1 SGHAT and CDR2 FQNNGV. DNA for the CDR3: TGTGCCAGCAGCTCACACAGGCCCCCACAGGAAAAACTGTTTTTT. It yields the protein CASSSHRPPQEKLFF. Full variable domain (outside the CDR3, taken from reference TRBV11-2 and TRBJ1-4): EAGVAQSPRYKIIEKRQSVAFWCNPISGHATLYWYQQILGQGPKLLIQFQNNGVVDDSQLPKDRFSAERLKGVDSTLKIQPAKLEDSAVYLCASSSHRPPQEKLFFGSGTQLSVL.

The gene calls are TRBV9 and TRBJ2-5, with D perhaps TRBD2 (5 bases). The germline gives CDR1 SGDLS, CDR2 YYNGEE. The CDR3 loop spans 16 amino acids. Trimming stripped 4 bases from V and 1 base from J, with 17 bases between. CDR3 loop: CASSPRGPTVQETQYF. CDR3 bases: TGTGCCAGCAGCCCCAGAGGGCCTACCGTCCAAGAGACCCAGTACTTC.

The V call is TRBV30, the J call TRBJ1-6; D uncertain. Per germline, CDR1 GTSNPN and CDR2 SVGIG (reference sequence). The length of the CDR3 is 13 residues. The V end lost 3 bases, the J end lost 4 bases, and 7 bases lay between the germline ends. The CDR3 DNA sequence: TGTGCCTGGAGAACAGCATATAATTCACCCCTCCACTTT. Protein sequence: CAWRTAYNSPLHF.

The genes are TRBV5-1 and TRBJ1-1; 9 bases match TRBD1. Germline V gene sequence: CDR1 SGHRS, CDR2 YFSETQ. J was trimmed by 4 bases and V by 5 bases; bases with no gene match: 12. This CDR3 comprises 16 residues. CDR3: CASSSDPGQGFTEAFF. The CDR3, as DNA: TGCGCCAGCAGTTCGGACCCGGGACAGGGATTCACTGAAGCTTTCTTT.

The genes are TRBV6-5 and TRBJ2-3; D unclear. The CDR3 consists of 14 residues. CDR1 MNHEY and CDR2 SVGAGI come from the germline V gene. Trimming left V 3 bases short and J 2 bases short, with 9 bases between. As DNA, the CDR3 is TGTGCCAGCAGTTATAAGCAAAACACAGATACGCAGTATTTT. It is translated as CASSYKQNTDTQYF.

This clone was counted a few times. The V gene is TRBV19, the J gene TRBJ1-5, with 7 bases fitting TRBD1. J lost 0 bases, V lost 5 bases, and 13 bases had no gene match. This CDR3 has 18 amino acids. The germline gives CDR1 LNHDA, CDR2 SQIVND (reference sequence). The CDR3 DNA reads as TGTGCCAGTAGTCCCGAAAGGGTGACAGGGAATAGCAATCAGCCCCAGCATTTT. Protein: CASSPERVTGNSNQPQHF.

The chain links TRBV10-3 to TRBJ1-5; D uncertain. Trimming pared 4 bases from V and 6 bases from J, leaving 13 bases between. Germline values: CDR1 ENHRY, CDR2 SYGVKD. This CDR3 is built from 14 residues. Here the CDR3 reads CAISGTEGGQPQHF. CDR3 DNA: TGTGCCATCAGTGGGACCGAGGGCGGTCAGCCCCAGCATTTT.

CDR3 sequence: CASRERTGYGYTF. In nucleotides, the CDR3 is TGTGCCAGTAGGGAAAGGACAGGCTATGGCTACACCTTC. This chain links TRBV19 with TRBJ1-2, with 7 bases identical to TRBD1. Per germline, CDR1 LNHDA and CDR2 SQIVND (reference sequence). The V gene end was trimmed by 6 bases and the J gene end by 4 bases; junction bases not matched to a gene: 5. The CDR3 has 13 amino acids.

This chain links TRBV4-3 with TRBJ1-2, with TRBD1 identical over 8 bases. Germline CDR1 LGHNA, CDR2 YSLEER. The V segment lost 0 bases and the J segment 0 bases; nucleotides outside the gene matches: 3. This CDR3 has 16 residues. CDR3 coding DNA: TGCGCCAGCAGCCAAGAACTGGGACAGGCTAACTATGGCTACACCTTC. Translating it yields CASSQELGQANYGYTF.

The chain joins TRBV7-9 to TRBJ2-1, with D possibly TRBD2 on 7 matching bases. CDR3 length: 17 amino acids. Looked up from germline, CDR1 is SEHNR and CDR2 is FQNEAQ (reference sequence). Between the trimmed V and J ends, which lost 5 bases and 0 bases, there was a span of 17 bases. CDR3 bases: TGTGCCAGCAGCCCCCGTGGGGGGGCGAGCTCCTACAATGAGCAGTTCTTC. This encodes CASSPRGGASSYNEQFF.

This chain uses TRBV5-4 with TRBJ2-7; 11 nucleotides line up with TRBD2. This CDR3 contains 16 residues. V dropped 0 bases and J dropped 3; count of bases not matched to a gene: 5. Germline values: CDR1 SGHNT, CDR2 YYREEE (reference sequence). The CDR3 protein is CASSLGIAGGYYEQYF. The CDR3 DNA is TGTGCCAGCAGCTTGGGTATAGCGGGGGGGTACTACGAGCAGTACTTC.

This sequence joins TRBV15 and TRBJ1-6; TRBD1 might be the D (6 bases). CDR1 is LNHNV, CDR2 YYDKDF, per germline (reference sequence). The V gene lost 0 bases and the J gene lost 9 bases, with 12 bases spanning the gap. The CDR3 is 15 residues long. The chain's CDR3 is CATSRDRGGSSPLHF. The CDR3 DNA is TGTGCCACCAGCAGAGATAGGGGGGGGAGTTCACCCCTCCACTTT. Full variable domain (outside the CDR3, taken from reference TRBV15 and TRBJ1-6): DAMVIQNPRYQVTQFGKPVTLSCSQTLNHNVMYWYQQKSSQAPKLLFHYYDKDFNNEADTPDNFQSRRPNTSFCFLDIRSPGLGDTAMYLCATSRDRGGSSPLHFGNGTRLTVT.

This clone was seen more than once but under ten times. This chain joins TRBV2 and TRBJ2-5; D is possibly TRBD2 (6 bases). The V end was cut by 5 bases, the J end by 5 bases, with 18 bases between. The CDR3 is made up of 15 amino acids. Germline V gene sequence: CDR1 SNHLY, CDR2 FYNNEI. CDR3 residues: CASSPLGTRGETQYF. The CDR3 nucleotides read TGTGCCAGCAGTCCTTTGGGGACCCGGGGGGAGACCCAGTACTTC.

This chain uses TRBV7-2 with TRBJ1-1, with 11 bases identical to TRBD1. CDR3 length equals 13 residues. Germline trimming cut 4 bases from V and 5 bases from J; bases unmatched to any gene: 0. CDR1 is SGHTA and CDR2 is FQGNSA in the germline V gene. The DNA for the CDR3 is TGTGCCAGCAGCTGGGACAGGGGGACTGAAGCTTTCTTT. Translation gives CASSWDRGTEAFF.

V is TRBV28 and J is TRBJ1-6; TRBD1 aligns across 9 bases. Germline V lookup: CDR1 MDHEN, CDR2 SYDVKM. The length of the CDR3 is 14 residues. After removal of 7 bases from V and 9 bases from J, the junction contained 7 bases not matched to a gene. The CDR3 coding sequence is TGTGCCAGCACCCTGGGACAGGGAATTTCACCCCTCCACTTT. As protein: CASTLGQGISPLHF.